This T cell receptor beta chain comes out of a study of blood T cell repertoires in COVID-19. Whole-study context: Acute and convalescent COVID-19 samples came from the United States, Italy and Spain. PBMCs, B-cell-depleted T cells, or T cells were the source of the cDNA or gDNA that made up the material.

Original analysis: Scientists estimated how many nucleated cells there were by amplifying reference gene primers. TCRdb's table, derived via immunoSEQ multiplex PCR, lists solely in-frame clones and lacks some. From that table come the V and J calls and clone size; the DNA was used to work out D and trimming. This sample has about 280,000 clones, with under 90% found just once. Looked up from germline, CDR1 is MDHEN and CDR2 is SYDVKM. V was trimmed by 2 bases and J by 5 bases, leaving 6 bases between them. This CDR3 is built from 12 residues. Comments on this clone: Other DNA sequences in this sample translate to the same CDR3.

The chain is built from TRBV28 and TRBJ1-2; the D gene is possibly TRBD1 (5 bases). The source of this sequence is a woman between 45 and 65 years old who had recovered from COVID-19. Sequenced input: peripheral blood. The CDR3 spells CASSLRGYGYTF. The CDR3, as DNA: TGTGCCAGCAGTTTAAGGGGTTATGGCTACACCTTC.